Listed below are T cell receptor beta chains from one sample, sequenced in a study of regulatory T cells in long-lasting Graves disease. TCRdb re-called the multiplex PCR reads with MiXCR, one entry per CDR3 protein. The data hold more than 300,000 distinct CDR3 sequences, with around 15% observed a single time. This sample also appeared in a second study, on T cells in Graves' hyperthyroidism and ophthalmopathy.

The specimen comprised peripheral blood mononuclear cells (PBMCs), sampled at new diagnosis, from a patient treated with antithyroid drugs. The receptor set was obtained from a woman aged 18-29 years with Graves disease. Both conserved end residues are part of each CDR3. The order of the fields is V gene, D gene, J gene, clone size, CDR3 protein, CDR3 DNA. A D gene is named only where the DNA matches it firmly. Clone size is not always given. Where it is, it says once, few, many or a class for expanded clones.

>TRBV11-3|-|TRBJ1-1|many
CASSSGPNTEAFF
TGTGCCAGCAGCTCCGGACCTAACACTGAAGCTTTCTTT
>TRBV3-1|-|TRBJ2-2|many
CASSRGLSTVPGELFF
TGTGCCAGCAGTCGAGGACTTTCCACTGTTCCCGGGGAGCTGTTTTTT
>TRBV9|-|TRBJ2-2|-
CASSVRGFTGELFF
TGTGCCAGCAGTGTTAGGGGGTTCACCGGGGAGCTGTTTTTT
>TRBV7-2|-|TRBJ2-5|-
CASSRQRGGGAHQETQYF
TGTGCCAGCAGTCGACAGCGGGGCGGGGGCGCCCACCAAGAGACCCAGTACTTC
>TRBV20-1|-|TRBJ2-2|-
CSARERGGNTGELFF
TGCAGTGCTAGAGAACGGGGCGGGAACACCGGGGAGCTGTTTTTT
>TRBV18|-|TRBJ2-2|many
CASSTPAGELFF
TGTGCCAGCTCAACCCCCGCCGGGGAGCTGTTTTTT
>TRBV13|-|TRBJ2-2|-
CASSSRPGRAANTGELFF
TGTGCCAGCAGCTCCCGCCCCGGGAGAGCGGCGAACACCGGGGAGCTGTTTTTT
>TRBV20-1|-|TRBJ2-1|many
CSDTERPRGLNEQFF
TGCAGTGATACCGAACGCCCTCGGGGGTTGAATGAGCAGTTCTTC
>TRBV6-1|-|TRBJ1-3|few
CCPGPGNTIYF
TGTTGCCCAGGTCCAGGAAACACCATATATTTT
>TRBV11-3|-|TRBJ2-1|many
CASSPQESYNEQFF
TGTGCCAGCAGCCCTCAAGAGTCCTACAATGAGCAGTTCTTC
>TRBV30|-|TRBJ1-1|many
CAWSVLGFGTEAFF
TGTGCCTGGAGTGTACTGGGATTCGGCACTGAAGCTTTCTTT
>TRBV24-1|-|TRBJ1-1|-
CATSDSGNTEAFF
TGTGCCACCAGTGATTCCGGAAACACTGAAGCTTTCTTT
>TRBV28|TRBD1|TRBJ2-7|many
CASSTLGQGNSYEQYF
TGTGCCAGCAGTACTCTGGGACAGGGGAATTCCTACGAGCAGTACTTC
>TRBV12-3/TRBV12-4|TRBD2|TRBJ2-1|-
CASSSQRGEYNEQFF
TGTGCCAGCAGTTCCCAGCGGGGGGAATACAATGAGCAGTTCTTC
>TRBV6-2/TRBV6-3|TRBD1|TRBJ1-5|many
CASRSRGLQPQHF
TGTGCCAGCAGATCCAGGGGGCTTCAGCCCCAGCATTTT
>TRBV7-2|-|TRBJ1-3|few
CASSPYGNTIYF
TGTGCCAGCAGCCCCTATGGAAACACCATATATTTT
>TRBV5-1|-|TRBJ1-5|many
CASSLGLDQPQHF
TGTGCCAGCAGCTTGGGCCTAGATCAGCCCCAGCATTTT
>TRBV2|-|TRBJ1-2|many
CASSEVQGSWDYTF
TGTGCCAGCAGTGAGGTGCAGGGGTCCTGGGACTACACCTTC
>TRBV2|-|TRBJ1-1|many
CASSERGYTEAFF
TGTGCCAGCAGTGAAAGGGGGTACACTGAAGCTTTCTTT
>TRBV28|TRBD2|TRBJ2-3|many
CASSPRGSGRTDTQYF
TGTGCCAGCAGTCCTCGGGGGAGCGGGAGAACAGATACGCAGTATTTT
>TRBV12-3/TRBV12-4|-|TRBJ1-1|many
CASIVSPEAFF
TGTGCCAGCATAGTGAGCCCTGAAGCTTTCTTT
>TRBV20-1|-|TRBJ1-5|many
CSADPGGNQPQHF
TGCAGTGCTGATCCTGGGGGTAATCAGCCCCAGCATTTT
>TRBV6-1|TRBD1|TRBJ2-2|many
CASRLDRSNTGELFF
TGTGCCAGCAGACTGGACAGGTCAAACACCGGGGAGCTGTTTTTT
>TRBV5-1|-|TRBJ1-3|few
CASSLAPRSSGNTIYF
TGCGCCAGCAGCTTGGCCCCCAGAAGCTCTGGAAACACCATATATTTT
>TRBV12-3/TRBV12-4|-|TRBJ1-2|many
CASSFGAAGGYTF
TGTGCCAGCAGTTTTGGGGCCGCGGGTGGCTACACCTTC
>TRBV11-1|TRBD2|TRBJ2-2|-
CACSFREGYTGEVFF
TGTGCCTGCAGCTTTAGGGAGGGTTACACCGGGGAGGTGTTTTTT
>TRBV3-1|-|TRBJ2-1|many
CASSQDLRQDGDEQFF
TGTGCCAGCAGCCAAGATCTTAGGCAGGACGGGGATGAGCAGTTCTTC
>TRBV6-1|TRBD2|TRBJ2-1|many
CASSELASGLYNEQFF
TGTGCCAGCAGTGAATTGGCTAGCGGATTATACAATGAGCAGTTCTTC
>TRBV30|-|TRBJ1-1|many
CAWITNGATEAFF
TGTGCCTGGATCACTAACGGGGCCACTGAAGCTTTCTTT
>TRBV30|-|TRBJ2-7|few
CAWSVRERYF
TGTGCCTGGAGTGTACGTGAGCGGTACTTC
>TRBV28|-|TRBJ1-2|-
CASNPPETAGGYTF
TGTGCCAGCAATCCCCCTGAGACAGCGGGAGGCTACACCTTC
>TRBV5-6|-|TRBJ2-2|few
CASSTKGVRELFF
TGTGCCAGCAGCACGAAGGGTGTGAGAGAGCTGTTTTTT
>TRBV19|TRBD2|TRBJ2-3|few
CASSIDLLAASSTDTQYF
TGTGCCAGTAGTATAGATCTTCTAGCGGCCTCTAGCACAGATACGCAGTATTTT
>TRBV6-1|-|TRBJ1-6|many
CASQFGGVRNSPLHF
TGTGCCAGCCAGTTTGGCGGGGTTAGGAATTCACCCCTCCACTTT
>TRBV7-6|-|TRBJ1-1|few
CASSSGTDTEAFF
TGTGCCAGCAGCTCAGGGACGGACACTGAAGCTTTCTTT
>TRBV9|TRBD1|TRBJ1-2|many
CASSVGQDYYGYTF
TGTGCCAGCAGCGTGGGACAGGACTACTATGGCTACACCTTC
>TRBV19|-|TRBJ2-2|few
CASTKGRTNTGELFF
TGTGCCAGTACCAAGGGACGGACGAACACCGGGGAGCTGTTTTTT
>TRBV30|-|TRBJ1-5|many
CAGGRGNQPQHF
TGTGCCGGCGGACGGGGCAATCAGCCCCAGCATTTT
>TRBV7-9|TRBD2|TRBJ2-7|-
CASTSLAGRSYEQYF
TGTGCCAGCACCTCCCTAGCGGGCCGGTCCTACGAGCAGTACTTC
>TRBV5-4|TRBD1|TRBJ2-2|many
CASSLPGQVDTGELFF
TGTGCCAGCAGCCTCCCGGGACAGGTGGACACCGGGGAGCTGTTTTTT
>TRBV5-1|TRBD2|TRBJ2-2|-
CASSQTSGLIVNTGELFF
TGCGCCAGCAGCCAGACTAGCGGGTTAATCGTTAACACCGGGGAGCTGTTTTTT
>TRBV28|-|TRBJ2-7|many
CASSLPGQPEQYF
TGTGCCAGCAGTTTACCTGGACAGCCCGAGCAGTACTTC
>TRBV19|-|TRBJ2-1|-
CASNPGSGEQFF
TGTGCCAGTAACCCGGGATCCGGGGAGCAGTTCTTC
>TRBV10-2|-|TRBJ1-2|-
CASSVSGRDYGYTF
TGCGCCAGCAGTGTGTCAGGGCGCGACTATGGCTACACCTTC
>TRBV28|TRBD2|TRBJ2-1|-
CASSRDGGVNNEQFF
TGTGCCAGCAGTAGAGACGGGGGGGTCAACAATGAGCAGTTCTTC
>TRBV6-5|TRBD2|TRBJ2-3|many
CASSYRAGGRTDTQYF
TGTGCCAGCAGTTACCGAGCGGGGGGGCGCACAGATACGCAGTATTTT
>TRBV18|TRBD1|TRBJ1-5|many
CASQITGGHQPQHF
TGTGCCAGTCAGATAACAGGGGGCCATCAGCCCCAGCATTTT
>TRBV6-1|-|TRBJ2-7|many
CASSASQSSYEQYF
TGTGCCAGCAGTGCGTCCCAGAGCTCCTACGAGCAGTACTTC